A selection of T cell receptor beta chains follows, all from one sample in a study of low-dose radiotherapy and immunotherapy resistance in tumors. TCRdb used MiXCR to reprocess the reads, holding one entry per CDR3 protein. The sample records about 50,000 distinct CDR3 sequences, approximately 12% being singletons. This specimen consisted of PBMCs, obtained before treatment. The receptors shown here come from a female donor with ovarian cancer. The CDR3 runs from the conserved cysteine through the conserved F or W.

v_call: TRBV28; cdr3_aa: CASSWGTSGTYEQYF
v_call: TRBV28; cdr3_aa: CASSLGVGGNQPQHF
v_call: TRBV6-1; cdr3_aa: CASSEVHGAYEQYF
v_call: TRBV12-3/TRBV12-4; cdr3_aa: CASQGMNTEAFF
v_call: TRBV28; cdr3_aa: CASTPSGSGNTIYF
v_call: TRBV5-6; cdr3_aa: CASSFFGQGYNEQFF
v_call: TRBV5-1; cdr3_aa: CASSLSGQTFNEQFF
v_call: TRBV3-1; cdr3_aa: CASSQRATTEAFF
v_call: TRBV20-1; cdr3_aa: CSAPFKPGTKNTEAFF
v_call: TRBV27; cdr3_aa: CASRTGTSYNEQFF
v_call: TRBV6-5; cdr3_aa: CASRTGGVGHSEAFF
v_call: TRBV29-1; cdr3_aa: CSVGGGRGIGQETQYF
v_call: TRBV12-3/TRBV12-4; cdr3_aa: CASSSRTGYTF
v_call: TRBV6-1; cdr3_aa: CASSESFRADTDTQYF
v_call: TRBV7-2; cdr3_aa: CASSLRTVNTEAFF
v_call: TRBV18; cdr3_aa: CASSERGSSTNEKLFF
v_call: TRBV7-2; cdr3_aa: CASSLRGRTGEQYF
v_call: TRBV6-4; cdr3_aa: CASSDSPGLDIHF
v_call: TRBV11-3; cdr3_aa: CASSRGGTSGADTQYF
v_call: TRBV23-1; cdr3_aa: CASSHRGLRSYEQYF
v_call: TRBV6-5; cdr3_aa: CASTRTAVNTEAFF
v_call: TRBV6-8; cdr3_aa: CASSLTSMLTYNEQFF
v_call: TRBV5-6; cdr3_aa: CASSLGGRGAYNEQFF
v_call: TRBV20-1; cdr3_aa: CSVAGAGDTQYF